This passage covers 20 T cell receptor beta chains from one sample sequenced in a study of shared clonotypes between healthy human individuals. Profiled with immunoSEQ multiplex PCR; TCRdb holds only in-frame clones, not every one. The sample yields hundreds of thousands of clones, approximately 79% seen once. The sample comprised memory CD4+ T cells sorted from blood. Subset meaning: CD45RA-negative fraction. The receptors were sampled from a young woman in good health.

This chain joins TRBV7-8 and TRBJ1-5, with 9 bases matching TRBD1. This CDR3 is 15 amino acids long. Trimming removed 5 bases from V and 4 bases from J; junction bases left unmatched: 6. CDR1 is SGHVS, CDR2 FQNEAQ, per germline. CDR3 region: CASSRDRGWNQPQHF. CDR3 bases: TGTGCCAGCAGCAGAGACAGGGGGTGGAATCAGCCCCAGCATTTT.

The chain joins TRBV11-2 to TRBJ2-2; the D gene is possibly TRBD2 (6 bases). The V end was cut by 7 bases, the J end by 4 bases, with 16 bases between. This CDR3 has 15 amino acids. Germline lookup yields CDR1 SGHAT and CDR2 FQNNGV. CDR3 residues: CASTSYGGGTGELFF. CDR3 nucleotide sequence: TGTGCCAGCACCTCGTACGGGGGAGGCACCGGGGAGCTGTTTTTT.

The chain combines TRBV28 with TRBJ1-1, with D unresolved. Germline CDR1 MDHEN, CDR2 SYDVKM. V lost 3 bases and J 7 bases, leaving 15 bases between the germline ends. The CDR3 is 14 amino acids. This CDR3 is CASSFRRRSGEAFF. DNA of the CDR3: TGTGCCAGCAGTTTTAGGAGGCGTAGTGGTGAAGCTTTCTTT.

The chain links TRBV11-3 to TRBJ2-3; D ambiguous. V gave up 1 base and J gave up 5 bases, with 13 bases separating them. CDR3 length: 15 amino acids. Germline V lookup: CDR1 SGHNT, CDR2 YENEEA. The CDR3, as DNA: TGTGCCAGCAGCTTAGGTCTAGGCCTAGGAGATACGCAGTATTTT. Encoded protein: CASSLGLGLGDTQYF.

The chain couples TRBV7-9 to TRBJ1-5; D uncertain. The CDR3 consists of 17 residues. CDR1 SEHNR and CDR2 FQNEAQ come from the germline V gene (reference sequence). V was clipped by 2 bases and J by 0 bases, with 14 bases between them. The CDR3 loop is CASSLYGTGYSNQPQHF. CDR3 nucleotides: TGTGCCAGCAGCTTATACGGAACGGGCTATAGCAATCAGCCCCAGCATTTT.

V and J are TRBV6-5 and TRBJ2-4; tentatively, D is TRBD2 (5 bases). The CDR3 runs 13 residues. V was cut by 5 bases and J by 15 bases, with 20 bases left in between. Per the germline V gene, CDR1 is MNHEY and CDR2 is SVGAGI. The CDR3 is CASSPPPGLIWYF. CDR3 coding DNA: TGTGCCAGCAGTCCCCCTCCCGGACTTATATGGTACTTC.

The DNA for the CDR3 is TGTGCCAGCTACACGTCCTGGGACACAGATACGCAGTATTTT. The encoded protein is CASYTSWDTDTQYF. V and J are TRBV18 and TRBJ2-3; D call uncertain. The CDR3 sequence is 14 residues long. Germline loops: CDR1 KGHSH, CDR2 LQKENI. V lost 7 bases and J 2 bases, leaving 13 bases between the germline ends. The full variable domain, rest sourced from reference TRBV18 and TRBJ2-3, is NAGVMQNPRHLVRRRGQEARLRCSPMKGHSHVYWYRQLPEEGLKFMVYLQKENIIDESGMPKERFSAEFPKEGPSILRIQQVVRGDSAAYFCASYTSWDTDTQYFGPGTRLTVL.

The chain employs TRBV6-1 and TRBJ2-1; D is ambiguous. V lost 7 bases and J lost 8, with 12 bases in between. The CDR3 covers 12 residues. Germline V gene data show CDR1 as MNHNS and CDR2 as SASEGT. The CDR3 protein is CASKGSTYEQFF. CDR3 DNA: TGTGCCAGCAAAGGATCCACGTATGAGCAGTTCTTC.

This sequence joins TRBV5-1 and TRBJ2-3; D is ambiguous. The CDR3 totals 12 residues. V was trimmed by 0 bases and J by 5 bases, leaving 4 bases between them. Germline V lookup: CDR1 SGHRS, CDR2 YFSETQ. The CDR3 DNA follows: TGCGCCAGCAGCTTGGCTTTAGATACGCAGTATTTT. This sequence encodes CASSLALDTQYF.

The rearrangement uses TRBV19 and TRBJ1-1; maybe TRBD1 (5 bases). Germline V gene data show CDR1 as LNHDA and CDR2 as SQIVND (reference sequence). The CDR3 has 13 residues. V dropped 7 bases and J dropped 10 bases, with 19 bases sitting between them. CDR3 bases: TGTGCCAGTAAAAACCTCCAGGGCACGGGAGCTTTCTTT. This codes for CASKNLQGTGAFF. The variable domain in full, with the rest retrieved from reference TRBV19 and TRBJ1-1, is DGGITQSPKYLFRKEGQNVTLSCEQNLNHDAMYWYRQDPGQGLRLIYYSQIVNDFQKGDIAEGYSVSREKKESFPLTVTSAQKNPTAFYLCASKNLQGTGAFFGQGTRLTVV.

Here the CDR3 DNA reads TGTGCCAGCAGTTCTGATAGGACAGGGGATAGAAACACCATATATTTT. As protein: CASSSDRTGDRNTIYF. V is TRBV27 and J is TRBJ1-3, with TRBD1 identical over 9 bases. V gave up 4 bases and J gave up 5 bases; unmatched junction bases: 9. CDR1 is MNHEY and CDR2 is SMNVEV in the germline V gene (reference sequence). CDR3 length: 16 amino acids.

Concerning this clone: The same CDR3 is also encoded by other DNA sequences in this sample. This rearrangement joins TRBV2 to TRBJ1-5; the match to TRBD1 covers 7 bases. The CDR3 has 12 residues. Germline V lookup: CDR1 SNHLY, CDR2 FYNNEI. With 8 bases clipped from V and 4 bases from J, the junction kept 2 bases outside the gene matches. The CDR3, as DNA: TGTGCCAGCCACAGGGGAAATCAGCCCCAGCATTTT. Its protein product is CASHRGNQPQHF.

The gene calls are TRBV7-9 and TRBJ1-1; D call uncertain. Deletions cut 5 bases from V and 2 bases from J, with 12 bases between. Germline lookup yields CDR1 SEHNR and CDR2 FQNEAQ (reference sequence). The CDR3 spans 14 residues. The CDR3 loop reads CASSQGGPNTEAFF. CDR3 nucleotide sequence: TGTGCCAGCAGCCAAGGAGGGCCTAACACTGAAGCTTTCTTT.

The gene calls are TRBV4-1 and TRBJ1-2, with unresolved D. The CDR3 consists of 15 residues. The ends were cut back, 0 bases at V and 4 bases at J, with 12 bases in the middle. CDR1 is MGHRA and CDR2 is YSYEKL in the germline V gene. DNA for the CDR3: TGCGCCAGCAGCCAAGATCGCCCGGGGATCTATGGCTACACCTTC. Translated, it gives CASSQDRPGIYGYTF.

Of note for this clone: It is likely a read error: a sequence one base away is far more abundant. J is TRBJ1-5 and V is TRBV7-6, with unresolved D. This CDR3 spans 12 amino acids. Trimming left V 4 bases short and J 6 bases short, with 7 bases between. Germline values: CDR1 SGHVS, CDR2 FNYEAQ. This chain's CDR3 is CASSSMGQPQHF. Written as DNA, the CDR3 is TGTGCCAGCAGCTCTATGGGTCAGCCCCAGCATTTT.

The chain employs TRBV30 and TRBJ2-2; D possibly corresponds to TRBD1 (6 bases). Germline CDR1 GTSNPN, CDR2 SVGIG (reference sequence). The ends were cut back, 2 bases at V and 6 bases at J, with 10 bases in the middle. The CDR3 loop spans 13 amino acids. The CDR3 nucleotides are TGTGCCTGGAGTCTCAGGGGCGCCGGGGAGCTGTTTTTT. It encodes CAWSLRGAGELFF.

The V call is TRBV28, the J call TRBJ1-1, with 8 bases that match TRBD1. The V and J ends lost 6 bases and 1 base, in that order; junction bases with no gene match: 7. The CDR3 spans 15 residues. Per germline, CDR1 MDHEN and CDR2 SYDVKM. CDR3 protein: CASRGHRGGNTEAFF. The CDR3 region has the DNA TGTGCCAGCAGAGGACACAGGGGGGGGAACACTGAAGCTTTCTTT.

The rearrangement uses TRBV5-4 and TRBJ2-7, with 9 bases fitting TRBD1. J gave up 8 bases and V 0 bases, and 12 bases lay outside the gene matches. CDR3 length: 16 residues. Per the germline V gene, CDR1 is SGHNT and CDR2 is YYREEE (reference sequence). For the CDR3, the DNA is TGTGCCAGCAGCTTGGGCGGACAGGGGCTACCTACGAAGCAGTACTTC. It yields the protein CASSLGGQGLPTKQYF.

The chain employs TRBV11-2 and TRBJ1-4, with 9 bases fitting TRBD1. The V and J ends lost 6 bases and 5 bases, in that order; junction bases with no gene match: 4. This CDR3 spans 14 amino acids. Germline V gene lookup returns CDR1 SGHAT and CDR2 FQNNGV. The chain's CDR3 is CASRIGTGNEKLFF. The CDR3 DNA reads as TGTGCCAGCAGGATCGGGACAGGGAATGAAAAACTGTTTTTT.

This sequence joins TRBV6-4 and TRBJ2-7; D tentatively fits TRBD1 or TRBD2 (5 bases each). The germline V gene encodes CDR1 MRHNA and CDR2 SNTAGT. Trimming took off 8 bases at V and 1 base at J, with 15 bases between the two ends. There are 14 residues in the CDR3. CDR3 sequence: CASLRRDGSYEQYF. As DNA, the CDR3 is TGTGCCAGCCTCCGTCGGGACGGTTCCTACGAGCAGTACTTC.